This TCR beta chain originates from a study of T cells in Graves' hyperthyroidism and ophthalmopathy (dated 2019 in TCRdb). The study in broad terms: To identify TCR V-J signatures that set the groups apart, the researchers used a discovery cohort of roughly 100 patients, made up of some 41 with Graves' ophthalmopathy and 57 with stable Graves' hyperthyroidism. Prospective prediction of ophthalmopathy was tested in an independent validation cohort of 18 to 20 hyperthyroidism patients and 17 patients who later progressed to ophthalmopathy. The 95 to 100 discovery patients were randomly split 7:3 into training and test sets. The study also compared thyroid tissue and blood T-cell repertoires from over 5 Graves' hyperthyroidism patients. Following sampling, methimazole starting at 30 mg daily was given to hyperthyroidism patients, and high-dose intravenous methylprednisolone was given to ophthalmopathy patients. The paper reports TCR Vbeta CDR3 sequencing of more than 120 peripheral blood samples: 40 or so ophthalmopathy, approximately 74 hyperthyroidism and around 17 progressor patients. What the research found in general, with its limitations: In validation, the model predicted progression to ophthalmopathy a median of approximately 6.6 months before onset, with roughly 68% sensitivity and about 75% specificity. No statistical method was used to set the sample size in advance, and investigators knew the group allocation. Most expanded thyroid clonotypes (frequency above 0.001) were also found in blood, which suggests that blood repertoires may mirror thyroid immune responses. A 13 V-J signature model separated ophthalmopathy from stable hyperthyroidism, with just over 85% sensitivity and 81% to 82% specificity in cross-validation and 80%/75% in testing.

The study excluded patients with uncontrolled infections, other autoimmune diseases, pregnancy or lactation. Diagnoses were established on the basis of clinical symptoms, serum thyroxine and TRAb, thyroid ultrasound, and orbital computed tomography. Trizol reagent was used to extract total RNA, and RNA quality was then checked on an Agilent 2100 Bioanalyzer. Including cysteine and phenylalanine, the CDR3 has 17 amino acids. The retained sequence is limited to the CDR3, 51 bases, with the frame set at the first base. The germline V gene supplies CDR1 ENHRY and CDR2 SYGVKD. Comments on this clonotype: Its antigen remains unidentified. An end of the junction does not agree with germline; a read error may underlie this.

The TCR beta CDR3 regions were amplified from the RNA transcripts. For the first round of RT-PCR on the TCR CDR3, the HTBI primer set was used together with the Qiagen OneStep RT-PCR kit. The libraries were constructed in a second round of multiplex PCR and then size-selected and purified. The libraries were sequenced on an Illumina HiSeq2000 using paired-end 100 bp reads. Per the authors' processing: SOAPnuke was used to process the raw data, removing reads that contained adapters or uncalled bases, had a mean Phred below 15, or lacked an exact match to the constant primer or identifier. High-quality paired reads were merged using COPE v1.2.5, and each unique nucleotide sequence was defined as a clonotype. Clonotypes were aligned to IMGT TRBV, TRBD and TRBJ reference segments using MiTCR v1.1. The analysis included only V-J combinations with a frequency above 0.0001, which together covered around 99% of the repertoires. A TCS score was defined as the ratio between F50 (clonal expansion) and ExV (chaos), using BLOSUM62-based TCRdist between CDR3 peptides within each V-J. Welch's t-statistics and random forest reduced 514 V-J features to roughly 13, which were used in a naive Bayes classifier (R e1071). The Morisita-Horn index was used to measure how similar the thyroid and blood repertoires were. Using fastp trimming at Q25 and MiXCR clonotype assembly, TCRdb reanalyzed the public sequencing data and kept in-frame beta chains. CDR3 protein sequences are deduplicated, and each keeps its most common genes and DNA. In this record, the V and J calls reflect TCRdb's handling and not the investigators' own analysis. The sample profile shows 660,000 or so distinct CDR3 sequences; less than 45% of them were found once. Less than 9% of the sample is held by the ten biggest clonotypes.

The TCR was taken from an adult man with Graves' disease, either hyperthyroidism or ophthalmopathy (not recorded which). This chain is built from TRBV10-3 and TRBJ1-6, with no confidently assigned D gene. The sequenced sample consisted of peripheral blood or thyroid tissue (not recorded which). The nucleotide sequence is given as TGTGCCAGCAGTGAATCATCCGGTCTGGCCTATAATTCACCCCTCCACTTT. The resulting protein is CASSESSGLAYNSPLHF.